This record looks at one T cell receptor (beta chain) sequence and its context. Its matching antigen is unknown. This sample is part of a study of monozygotic twins with inflammatory bowel disease. Study-wide results and caveats: Compared with healthy twins, IBD patients shared fewer clonotypes with others, especially with disease activity.

Samples each yielded cDNA through eight separate reactions. TCRdb reprocessed the 5' RACE reads, keeping one entry per CDR3 protein, no DNA. Its table records about 150,000 distinct CDR3 sequences. The CDR3 contains 16 residues. Input material: blood. The clonotype comes from a human donor with ulcerative colitis or Crohn's disease, or a healthy co-twin of an affected twin (not recorded which). This chain joins TRBV12-3 or TRBV12-4 and TRBJ1-4; TCRdb names TRBD1, which stays unverified in the absence of DNA. CDR3 residues: CASSTRVEGNGEKLFF.